This T cell receptor (beta chain) derives from a study of T-cell memory formation after mild COVID-19. General study results and limits: CD4/CD8 balance characterized clones contracting day 15 to 85, and CD4+ skew characterized later expanders.

This clonotype came up many times. Its antigen remains unidentified. Using its own MiXCR run on the 5' RACE reads, TCRdb lists one record per CDR3 protein. The sample holds about 430,000 distinct CDR3 sequences, roughly 18% seen once. From germline, CDR1 is LNHNV and CDR2 YYDKDF (reference sequence). This CDR3 has 13 residues. The ends lost 2 bases at V and 8 bases at J; junction bases unmatched: 3. This rearrangement joins TRBV15 to TRBJ2-1; 7 nucleotides line up with TRBD2. This sequence was found in a man between 18 and 35 years old who had mild COVID-19 (a few samples of this study predate the infection). Cell type and time point are not known. The sequenced material came from PBMCs or a T cell subset sorted from them (not recorded which). In nucleotides, the CDR3 is TGTGCCACCAGCAGACGGGGGGTGGATGAGCAGTTCTTC. It encodes CATSRRGVDEQFF.